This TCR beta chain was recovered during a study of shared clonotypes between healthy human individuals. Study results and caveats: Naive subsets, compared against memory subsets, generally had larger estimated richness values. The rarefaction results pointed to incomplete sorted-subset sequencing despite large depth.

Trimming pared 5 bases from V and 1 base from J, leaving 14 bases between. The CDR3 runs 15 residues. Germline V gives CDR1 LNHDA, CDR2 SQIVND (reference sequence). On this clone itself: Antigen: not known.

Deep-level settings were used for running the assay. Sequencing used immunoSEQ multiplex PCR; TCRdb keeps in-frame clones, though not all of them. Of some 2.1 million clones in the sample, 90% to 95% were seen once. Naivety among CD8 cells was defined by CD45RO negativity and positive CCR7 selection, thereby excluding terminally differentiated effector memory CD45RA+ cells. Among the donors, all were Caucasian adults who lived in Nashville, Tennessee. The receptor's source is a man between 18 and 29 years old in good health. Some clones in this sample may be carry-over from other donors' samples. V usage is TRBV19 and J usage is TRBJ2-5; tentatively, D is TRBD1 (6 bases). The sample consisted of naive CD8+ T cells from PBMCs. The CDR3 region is CASSSQGRPQETQYF. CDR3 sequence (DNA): TGTGCCAGTAGTTCACAGGGCAGGCCCCAAGAGACCCAGTACTTC.